This is a list of T cell receptor beta chains from one sample in a study of CD8 T cells in Susac syndrome. TCRdb redid the calling of the immunoSEQ multiplex PCR reads with MiXCR, one entry per CDR3 protein. The table shows over 20,000 distinct CDR3 sequences, with 80% to 95% occurring only once. Sequencing input: CD8+ T cells from PBMCs. The receptors derive from a human donor with Susac syndrome. Both conserved end residues are part of each CDR3. A D gene is named only where the DNA matches it firmly. The size field is filled for only some rows; it gives once, few, many or a size class.

CDR3 protein	CDR3 DNA	V gene	J gene	D gene	clone size
CASSGEGANTGELFF	TGTGCCAGCAGCGGCGAGGGGGCGAACACCGGGGAGCTGTTTTTT	TRBV5-4	TRBJ2-2	NA	NA
CASSTYVRPDTQYF	TGTGCCAGCAGTACATATGTGCGACCAGATACGCAGTATTTT	TRBV6-5	TRBJ2-3	NA	NA
CASSLGPRRDYGYTF	TGTGCCAGCAGCTTGGGACCAAGGAGGGACTATGGCTACACCTTC	TRBV5-8	TRBJ1-2	NA	once
CATSDSGQALSYNEQFF	TGTGCCACCAGTGACTCTGGACAGGCCCTCTCCTACAATGAGCAGTTCTTC	TRBV24-1	TRBJ2-1	TRBD1	NA
CASSLRTSGNYEQYF	TGCGCCAGCAGCTTGCGGACTAGCGGGAACTACGAGCAGTACTTC	TRBV5-1	TRBJ2-7	TRBD2	NA
CASSLSAPDTQYF	TGTGCCAGCAGCTTATCGGCGCCTGATACGCAGTATTTT	TRBV7-9	TRBJ2-3	NA	NA
CSVGTGKGYTF	TGCAGCGTTGGCACAGGGAAGGGCTACACCTTC	TRBV29-1	TRBJ1-2	NA	NA
CASSYGGSVSGANVLTF	TGTGCCAGCAGTTACGGGGGGTCCGTCTCTGGGGCCAACGTCCTGACTTTC	TRBV6-2/TRBV6-3	TRBJ2-6	NA	NA
CASSYSEGEQYF	TGTGCCAGCAGTTATTCGGAGGGAGAGCAGTACTTC	TRBV6-2/TRBV6-3	TRBJ2-7	NA	NA
CASSADYYAQYF	TGTGCCAGCAGCGCAGACTACTACGCGCAGTACTTC	TRBV11-1	TRBJ2-7	NA	NA
CSAGIWGTSGETQYF	TGCAGTGCTGGCATATGGGGGACTAGCGGAGAGACCCAGTACTTC	TRBV20-1	TRBJ2-5	TRBD2	NA
CSGQGARVNTEAFF	TGCAGCGGACAGGGGGCCCGGGTGAACACTGAAGCTTTCTTT	TRBV29-1	TRBJ1-1	TRBD1	NA
CASSDRAGEDTQYF	TGTGCCAGCAGTGACCGGGCGGGGGAAGATACGCAGTATTTT	TRBV6-4	TRBJ2-3	TRBD2	NA
CASSLFGGSNTEAFF	TGTGCCAGCAGCTTATTTGGGGGTTCTAACACTGAAGCTTTCTTT	TRBV7-3	TRBJ1-1	NA	NA
CASSFRLAARGREQYF	TGTGCCAGCAGTTTTCGGCTAGCGGCGAGGGGTAGGGAGCAGTACTTC	TRBV27	TRBJ2-7	TRBD2	once
CASSQDTDRNLNTEAFF	TGCGCCAGCAGCCAAGATACAGACAGGAACTTGAACACTGAAGCTTTCTTT	TRBV4-3	TRBJ1-1	NA	NA
CASSLVPGGYEQYF	TGTGCCAGCAGCTTGGTCCCGGGTGGGTACGAGCAGTACTTC	TRBV5-4	TRBJ2-7	NA	NA
CASSRDSRPQHF	TGTGCCAGCAGCCGGGACAGCCGGCCCCAGCATTTT	TRBV28	TRBJ1-5	TRBD1	once
CASSGRQAPGYGYTF	TGTGCCAGCAGTGGTAGACAGGCGCCTGGATATGGCTACACCTTC	TRBV6-5	TRBJ1-2	NA	NA
CASSRTGGGAFF	TGTGCCAGCAGCCGGACGGGCGGCGGAGCTTTCTTT	TRBV7-9	TRBJ1-1	NA	NA
CASSLRGTSSLYGYTF	TGCGCCAGCAGCTTGAGGGGGACGTCTTCCCTCTATGGCTACACCTTC	TRBV5-1	TRBJ1-2	NA	NA
CASSAGMGGYGYTF	TGTGCCAGCAGCGCAGGCATGGGGGGCTATGGCTACACCTTC	TRBV7-2	TRBJ1-2	NA	NA
CANPPGHQTWGSSYEQYF	TGTGCCAACCCGCCGGGACACCAGACATGGGGGAGCTCCTACGAGCAGTACTTC	TRBV21-1	TRBJ2-7	NA	NA
CASSQVSRGYREKLFF	TGTGCCAGCAGCCAAGTTTCGCGAGGGTATCGGGAAAAACTGTTTTTT	TRBV3-1	TRBJ1-4	NA	NA
CASSQDGGLLSYEQYF	TGCGCCAGCAGCCAAGATGGGGGACTGCTCTCCTACGAGCAGTACTTC	TRBV4-1	TRBJ2-7	NA	NA
CASSAGGQQYF	TGTGCCAGCAGTGCTGGGGGACAGCAGTACTTC	TRBV21-1	TRBJ2-7	NA	NA
CASSTKRSELQENTEAFF	TGTGCCAGCAGCACAAAACGTTCAGAACTTCAGGAGAACACTGAAGCTTTCTTT	TRBV21-1	TRBJ1-1	NA	NA
CASSQVFGTNEKLFF	TGCGCCAGCAGCCAAGTCTTTGGAACTAATGAAAAACTGTTTTTT	TRBV4-1	TRBJ1-4	NA	once
CASSPGLAGAPDTQYF	TGTGCCAGCAGCCCGGGACTAGCGGGGGCTCCGGATACGCAGTATTTT	TRBV7-6	TRBJ2-3	TRBD2	NA
CSVTPGGHTEAFF	TGCAGCGTTACCCCGGGAGGCCACACTGAAGCTTTCTTT	TRBV29-1	TRBJ1-1	NA	NA
CASSYPNGYTF	TGTGCCAGCAGTTACCCAAATGGCTACACCTTC	TRBV6-2/TRBV6-3	TRBJ1-2	NA	NA
CASSQEGGKQNTEAFF	TGCGCCAGCAGCCAAGAGGGGGGAAAACAAAACACTGAAGCTTTCTTT	TRBV4-1	TRBJ1-1	NA	NA
CATHSTWGWDTEAFF	TGTGCCACCCACAGTACCTGGGGCTGGGACACTGAAGCTTTCTTT	TRBV19	TRBJ1-1	NA	NA
CASRSGGYTEAFF	TGTGCCAGCAGGTCCGGGGGGTACACTGAAGCTTTCTTT	TRBV28	TRBJ1-1	NA	NA
CASSLFGYDRVYGYTF	TGTGCCAGCAGTTTATTTGGGTATGACAGGGTCTATGGCTACACCTTC	TRBV28	TRBJ1-2	TRBD1	once
CASSLREGTQETQYF	TGTGCCAGCAGCTTACGAGAGGGAACCCAAGAGACCCAGTACTTC	TRBV7-9	TRBJ2-5	NA	NA
CSASTTSGQTQYF	TGCAGTGCTTCTACGACTAGCGGCCAGACCCAGTACTTC	TRBV20-1	TRBJ2-5	TRBD2	once
CSVADRGETQYF	TGCAGTGTCGCCGACAGGGGTGAGACCCAGTACTTC	TRBV20-1	TRBJ2-5	TRBD1	NA
CASSRDRGLQETQYF	TGTGCCAGCAGTCGGGACAGGGGATTGCAAGAGACCCAGTACTTC	TRBV2	TRBJ2-5	TRBD1	NA
CASSLYLPGAGRDTQYF	TGTGCCAGCAGTTTATATCTGCCAGGGGCGGGCCGAGATACGCAGTATTTT	TRBV27	TRBJ2-3	NA	NA
CASSLEGHGEAFF	TGTGCCAGCAGCTTAGAAGGACATGGTGAAGCTTTCTTT	TRBV7-8	TRBJ1-1	NA	NA
CASSYSWGESANEQFF	TGTGCCAGCAGTTACTCTTGGGGTGAGTCTGCAAATGAGCAGTTCTTC	TRBV6-5	TRBJ2-1	NA	NA
CSARRGTNQPQHF	TGCAGTGCTAGAAGGGGTACCAATCAGCCCCAGCATTTT	TRBV20-1	TRBJ1-5	NA	once
CASSIDLEGPTFGEQYF	TGTGCCAGTAGTATAGATCTAGAGGGCCCGACCTTTGGGGAGCAGTACTTC	TRBV19	TRBJ2-7	NA	NA
CASSLTGLFSEQFF	TGTGCCAGCAGCTTGACGGGGCTCTTTAGTGAGCAGTTCTTC	TRBV5-4	TRBJ2-1	NA	NA